Described below is a single T cell receptor beta chain sequence and its context. Its antigen is not identified. This entry comes from a study of shared clonotypes between healthy human individuals. Points from the study as a whole: Some naive CD4 clonotypes, roughly 5%, turned up in common across a handful of donors.

The table came from immunoSEQ multiplex PCR; TCRdb's copy has only in-frame clones and leaves some out. The sample yields about 1 million clones, around 74% seen once. The receptor's source is a young man in good health. The sequenced material came from memory CD4+ T cells sorted from blood. Subset indicated: CD45RA-negative fraction.

This CDR3 reads CASSSKADTQYF. The CDR3 DNA reads as TGTGCCAGCAGCTCAAAAGCGGATACGCAGTATTTT. The gene calls are TRBV7-9 and TRBJ2-3; D is undetermined. CDR1 is SEHNR and CDR2 is FQNEAQ in the germline V gene (reference sequence). Trimming cost V 4 bases and J 6 bases, with 8 bases left between them. The CDR3 consists of 12 residues.